What follows are 25 T cell receptor beta chains derived from one specimen sequenced in a study of T cells in Graves' hyperthyroidism and ophthalmopathy. Authors of the study amplified TCR beta CDR3 regions from RNA transcripts. The HTBI primer set served for first-round RT-PCR of the TCR CDR3. Each CDR3 protein gets one entry after TCRdb re-called the multiplex PCR reads with MiXCR. The table lists about 740,000 distinct CDR3 sequences, 14% of them singletons. Sequencing was done on a sample of blood. The source is a woman younger than 35 with Graves' hyperthyroidism.

With regard to this clonotype: A read error is possible here, since a much larger clone lies one base away. The gene calls are TRBV30 and TRBJ2-7, with 11 bases aligning to TRBD1. The CDR3 has 15 residues. V lost 5 bases and J lost 9; bases outside the gene matches: 15. Germline lookup yields CDR1 GTSNPN and CDR2 SVGIG (reference sequence). Here the CDR3 DNA reads TGTGCCTGGGGTCCCTCGAGGGGACAGGGGGGTCGGCAGTACTTC. Protein: CAWGPSRGQGGRQYF. Drawing the rest from reference TRBV30 and TRBJ2-7, the complete variable domain is SQTIHQWPATLVQPVGSPLSLECTVEGTSNPNLYWYRQAAGRGLQLLFYSVGIGQISSEVPQNLSASRPQDRQFILSSKKLLLSDSGFYLCAWGPSRGQGGRQYFGPGTRLTVT.

This clonotype was seen only a few times. The chain combines TRBV6-1 with TRBJ1-1, with a possible D match to TRBD1 (5 bases). The length of the CDR3 is 13 residues. Trimming pared 7 bases from V and 6 bases from J, leaving 15 bases between. CDR1 is MNHNS, CDR2 SASEGT, per germline. This CDR3 reads CASTLGGGAEAFF. CDR3 DNA: TGTGCCAGCACCCTGGGGGGGGGAGCTGAAGCTTTCTTT.

This clonotype was detected ten times or more. V usage is TRBV7-9 and J usage is TRBJ2-7; tentative D call: TRBD1 (6 bases). Germline lookup yields CDR1 SEHNR and CDR2 FQNEAQ (reference sequence). The V gene lost 4 bases and the J gene lost 3 bases, with 13 bases spanning the gap. The CDR3 contains 14 residues. The CDR3 coding sequence is TGTGCCAGCAGCTCGCGACAGGACCGCTACGAGCAGTACTTC. Translation: CASSSRQDRYEQYF.

This clonotype was found many times. The genes are TRBV18 and TRBJ2-3; D is perhaps TRBD2 (5 bases). In germline, CDR1 is KGHSH, CDR2 LQKENI. Trimming removed 2 bases at V and 2 bases at J, with 11 bases between. There are 15 residues in the CDR3. CDR3 protein: CASSPSSRPTDTQYF. The CDR3 region has the DNA TGTGCCAGCTCACCATCTAGCAGACCCACAGATACGCAGTATTTT.

This clonotype was detected only a few times. J is TRBJ2-7 and V is TRBV30; D is unclear. This CDR3 is 12 amino acids long. With 1 base removed from V and 4 bases from J, the gap between germline ends came to 8 bases. The V gene's germline CDR1 is GTSNPN and CDR2 SVGIG (reference sequence). The CDR3 DNA sequence: TGTGCCTGGAGTGCAAGTAGATACGAGCAGTACTTC. This gives the protein CAWSASRYEQYF.

This clonotype was observed a handful of times. The chain joins TRBV28 to TRBJ1-5; D remains unclear. Germline V gene data show CDR1 as MDHEN and CDR2 as SYDVKM. The CDR3 has 15 residues. V dropped 2 bases and J dropped 6 bases, with 14 bases sitting between them. The CDR3 sequence is CASSLGQIEGQPQHF. CDR3 bases: TGTGCCAGCAGTTTAGGGCAGATCGAAGGTCAGCCCCAGCATTTT. The variable domain in full, completed from reference TRBV28 and TRBJ1-5, reads DVKVTQSSRYLVKRTGEKVFLECVQDMDHENMFWYRQDPGLGLRLIYFSYDVKMKEKGDIPEGYSVSREKKERFSLILESASTNQTSMYLCASSLGQIEGQPQHFGDGTRLSIL.

This clonotype was counted many times. This rearrangement joins TRBV2 to TRBJ2-7; D is possibly TRBD2 (5 bases). The CDR3 length is 12 residues. Germline V gene sequence: CDR1 SNHLY, CDR2 FYNNEI. The ends were cut back, 7 bases at V and 5 bases at J, with 12 bases in the middle. The CDR3 DNA reads TGTGCCAGCATGATAGGAGGCCACGAGCAGTACTTC. Translated, it gives CASMIGGHEQYF.

This chain uses TRBV4-1 with TRBJ1-2; 12 positions agree with TRBD1. The germline V gene has CDR1 MGHRA and CDR2 YSYEKL. With 8 bases clipped from V and 1 base from J, the junction kept 8 bases outside the gene matches. This CDR3 has 16 residues. CDR3 sequence (DNA): TGCGCCAGCCAACCGGGACAGGGGGCTAGTAACTATGGCTACACCTTC. Translating it yields CASQPGQGASNYGYTF.

V usage is TRBV27 and J usage is TRBJ1-2, with D possibly being TRBD1 (6 bases). Germline lookup yields CDR1 MNHEY and CDR2 SMNVEV (reference sequence). V dropped 5 bases and J dropped 9 bases, with 16 bases sitting between them. The CDR3 consists of 13 residues. CDR3 region: CASSRTGSRSYTF. CDR3 DNA sequence: TGTGCCAGCAGTCGTACAGGGAGCCGGAGCTACACCTTC.

This chain uses TRBV2 with TRBJ2-7; 9 bases fit TRBD2. Germline-derived CDR1 and CDR2 are SNHLY and FYNNEI. J lost 7 bases, V lost 0 bases, and 13 bases had no gene match. The CDR3 is made up of 17 amino acids. The CDR3 sequence: CASSEALRLAARGEQYF. The DNA of the CDR3 is TGTGCCAGCAGTGAAGCCCTTAGACTAGCGGCAAGGGGAGAGCAGTACTTC.

There are many counts of this clonotype. The rearrangement uses TRBV6-6 and TRBJ2-2; 8 bases align to TRBD2. Germline CDR1 is MNHNY and CDR2 is SVGAGI (reference sequence). The V gene end was trimmed by 0 bases and the J gene end by 5 bases; junction bases not matched to a gene: 8. This CDR3 contains 17 residues. CDR3 in amino acids: CASSYSMYSGSTGELFF. The CDR3 DNA follows: TGTGCCAGCAGTTACTCGATGTACAGCGGGAGTACCGGGGAGCTGTTTTTT.

This clonotype occurred many times. The chain is built from TRBV7-9 and TRBJ1-1, with unresolved D. V gave up 5 bases and J gave up 0 bases, with 16 bases separating them. The V gene's germline CDR1 is SEHNR and CDR2 FQNEAQ (reference sequence). The CDR3 is 16 amino acids. CDR3 coding DNA: TGTGCCAGCAGCGCGCGTACTTCCAGCATGAACACTGAAGCTTTCTTT. It is translated as CASSARTSSMNTEAFF.

This chain joins TRBV29-1 and TRBJ2-5; TRBD2 agrees at 9 bases. This CDR3 is 14 amino acids long. Germline CDR1 and CDR2: SQVTM and ANQGSEA. The V segment lost 2 bases and the J segment 4 bases; nucleotides outside the gene matches: 5. CDR3 protein: CSVERSGRGETQYF. The CDR3 DNA reads as TGCAGCGTTGAACGTAGCGGGAGAGGAGAGACCCAGTACTTC.

This clonotype turned up a few times. V is TRBV2 and J is TRBJ1-3; D is unresolved. V was shortened by 4 bases and J by 1 base, with 14 bases between the two germline ends. Germline values: CDR1 SNHLY, CDR2 FYNNEI. This CDR3 has 16 amino acids. The CDR3 coding sequence is TGTGCCAGCAGTGCGGCGGAGGGTGGATCTGGAAACACCATATATTTT. This sequence encodes CASSAAEGGSGNTIYF.

The chain recombines TRBV7-9 with TRBJ2-2; D not resolved. This CDR3 contains 15 residues. CDR1 and CDR2 (germline): SEHNR, FQNEAQ (reference sequence). V dropped 2 bases and J dropped 4 bases, with 11 bases sitting between them. This chain's CDR3 is CASSLLQESTGELFF. The CDR3, as DNA: TGTGCCAGCAGCTTACTCCAGGAGAGCACCGGGGAGCTGTTTTTT. Drawing the rest from reference TRBV7-9 and TRBJ2-2, the complete variable domain is DTGVSQNPRHKITKRGQNVTFRCDPISEHNRLYWYRQTLGQGPEFLTYFQNEAQLEKSRLLSDRFSAERPKGSFSTLEIQRTEQGDSAMYLCASSLLQESTGELFFGEGSRLTVL.

In its sample, this clonotype was seen many times. This chain uses TRBV6-4 with TRBJ2-1; 10 nucleotides match TRBD1. CDR1 and CDR2 (germline): MRHNA, SNTAGT. The CDR3 consists of 15 residues. V lost 6 bases to trimming and J lost 4 bases; unmatched junction nucleotides: 6. CDR3 in amino acids: CASSDPGQGYNEQFF. In DNA, the CDR3 is TGTGCCAGCAGCGATCCGGGACAGGGGTACAATGAGCAGTTCTTC.

This clonotype was picked up a small number of times. The gene calls are TRBV27 and TRBJ1-1, with a tentative D call TRBD1 (6 bases). This CDR3 has 14 amino acids. The V end was cut by 7 bases, the J end by 1 base, with 13 bases between. CDR1 and CDR2 from the germline V gene are MNHEY and SMNVEV (reference sequence). The CDR3 DNA is TGTGCCAGCACGTGGGGGGCCGGGAACACTGAAGCTTTCTTT. Protein product: CASTWGAGNTEAFF.

The chain recombines TRBV6-2 or TRBV6-3 with TRBJ2-7; tentatively, D is TRBD2 (5 bases). The CDR3 totals 14 residues. The germline V and J ends were trimmed by 4 bases and 6 bases, with 16 bases remaining between them. CDR1 and CDR2 from the germline V gene are MNHEY and SVGEGT. CDR3 residues: CASSLDSNGGEQYF. CDR3 sequence (DNA): TGTGCCAGCAGTTTGGACTCCAACGGAGGCGAGCAGTACTTC.

This clonotype was seen repeatedly, ten times or more. This chain links TRBV20-1 with TRBJ1-4, with D hard to call. The germline V gene has CDR1 DFQATT and CDR2 SNEGSKA (reference sequence). The CDR3 runs 12 residues. V lost 1 base and J 6 bases, leaving 6 bases between the germline ends. CDR3 sequence reads: CSARASDEKLFF. CDR3 nucleotides: TGCAGTGCTAGAGCATCGGATGAAAAACTGTTTTTT.

Worth noting for this clonotype: Given a much more abundant clone one base away, this may be a read error. The chain carries TRBV2 and TRBJ2-1, with TRBD1 matching 7 bases. The tail of the sequence fits TRBJ2-7 better, so the J call may be wrong. The CDR3 is 18 amino acids. Germline V lookup: CDR1 SNHLY, CDR2 FYNNEI. CDR3 loop: CASSPRKKTGLSYNEQYF. In nucleotides, the CDR3 is TGTGCCAGCAGCCCACGCAAAAAGACAGGGCTCTCCTACAATGAGCAGTACTTC.

This clonotype was seen just once. A much larger clone lies one base from this, so it may be a read error. The chain has TRBV6-2 or TRBV6-3 and TRBJ2-1; D possibly matches TRBD1 or TRBD2 (5 bases each). From germline, CDR1 is MNHEY and CDR2 SVGEGT. The CDR3 spans 15 residues. Trimming left V 5 bases short and J 3 bases short, with 14 bases between. The CDR3 here is CASSDGASSYNEQFF. The CDR3 coding sequence is TGTGCCAGCAGTGACGGGGCTAGTAGCTACAATGAGCAGTTCTTC.

This clonotype was seen many times. The J gene is TRBJ1-1, the V gene TRBV28, with 7 nucleotides matching TRBD1. The germline V gene encodes CDR1 MDHEN and CDR2 SYDVKM. CDR3 size: 14 residues. Germline trimming cut 5 bases from V and 6 bases from J; bases unmatched to any gene: 9. CDR3 protein: CASSPGQNVPEAFF. CDR3 coding DNA: TGTGCCAGCAGTCCGGGACAGAACGTCCCTGAAGCTTTCTTT.

This clonotype showed up many times. This rearrangement joins TRBV2 to TRBJ1-5; D unresolved. CDR1 is SNHLY and CDR2 is FYNNEI in the germline V gene. This CDR3 region has 13 residues. The V end lost 6 bases, the J end lost 5 bases, and 11 bases lay between the germline ends. The DNA for the CDR3 is TGTGCCAGCAGGATGGACGGCGATCAGCCCCAGCATTTT. It encodes CASRMDGDQPQHF.

The table lists this clonotype with many counts. This chain uses TRBV6-2 or TRBV6-3 with TRBJ2-2; D could derive from TRBD1 or TRBD2 (5 bases each). V was trimmed by 5 bases and J by 3 bases, leaving 19 bases between them. CDR1 and CDR2 (germline): MNHEY, SVGEGT. The CDR3 contains 17 residues. The chain's CDR3 is CASSPGAGKYHTGELFF. CDR3 coding DNA: TGTGCCAGCAGTCCCGGGGCAGGGAAGTATCACACCGGGGAGCTGTTTTTT.

This clonotype showed up many times. J is TRBJ2-7 and V is TRBV20-1; the D gene is possibly TRBD2 (6 bases). Deletions cut 3 bases from V and 3 bases from J, with 18 bases between. CDR1 and CDR2 from the germline V gene are DFQATT and SNEGSKA (reference sequence). The length of the CDR3 is 15 residues. The CDR3 coding sequence is TGCAGTGCTAGGGAGGGCCCTCCGAGAGACTACGAGCAGTACTTC. It yields the protein CSAREGPPRDYEQYF.